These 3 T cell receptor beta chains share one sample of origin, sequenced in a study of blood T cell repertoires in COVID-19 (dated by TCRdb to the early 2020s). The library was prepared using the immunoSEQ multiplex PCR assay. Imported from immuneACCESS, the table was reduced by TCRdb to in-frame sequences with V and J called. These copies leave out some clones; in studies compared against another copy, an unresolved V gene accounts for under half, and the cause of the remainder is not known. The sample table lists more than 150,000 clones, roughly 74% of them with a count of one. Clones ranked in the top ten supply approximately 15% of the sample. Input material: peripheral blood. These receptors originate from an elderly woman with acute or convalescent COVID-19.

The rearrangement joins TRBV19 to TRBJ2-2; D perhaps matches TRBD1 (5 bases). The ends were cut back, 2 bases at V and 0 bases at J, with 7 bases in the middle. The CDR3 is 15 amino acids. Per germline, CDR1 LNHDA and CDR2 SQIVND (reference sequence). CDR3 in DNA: TGTGCCAGTAGTATACAGGGCTCGAACACCGGGGAGCTGTTTTTT. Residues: CASSIQGSNTGELFF.

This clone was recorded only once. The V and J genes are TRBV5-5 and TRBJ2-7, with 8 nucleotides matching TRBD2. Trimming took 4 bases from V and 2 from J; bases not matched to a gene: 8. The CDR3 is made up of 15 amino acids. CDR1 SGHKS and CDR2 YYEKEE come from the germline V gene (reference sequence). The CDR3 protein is CASSVAGTVPYEQYF. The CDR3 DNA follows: TGTGCCAGCAGCGTAGCGGGGACTGTTCCCTACGAGCAGTACTTC. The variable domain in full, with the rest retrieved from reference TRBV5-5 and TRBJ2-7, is DAGVTQSPTHLIKTRGQQVTLRCSPISGHKSVSWYQQVLGQGPQFIFQYYEKEERGRGNFPDRFSARQFPNYSSELNVNALLLGDSALYLCASSVAGTVPYEQYFGPGTRLTVT.

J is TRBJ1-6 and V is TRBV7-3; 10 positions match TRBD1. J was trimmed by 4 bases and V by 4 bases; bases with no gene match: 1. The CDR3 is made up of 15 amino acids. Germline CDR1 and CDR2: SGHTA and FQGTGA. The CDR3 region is CASSWDRGYNSPLHF. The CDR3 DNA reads TGTGCCAGCAGCTGGGACAGGGGATATAATTCACCCCTCCACTTT.